A few counts support the clone carrying this TCR beta chain. These data come from a study of cytomegalovirus exposure and HLA in healthy donors. From germline, CDR1 is LNHDA and CDR2 SQIVND (reference sequence). V lost 5 bases to trimming and J lost 5 bases; unmatched junction nucleotides: 9. This CDR3 is 15 amino acids long. Primers for the PCR totalled 60 Vbeta and 13 Jbeta. Using immunoSEQ multiplex PCR, the repertoire was profiled, and TCRdb retains in-frame clones only, with some absent. Of approximately 83,000 clones in the sample, 75% to 85% were seen once. The TCR sequence derives from a man younger than 35 in good health and CMV-seronegative. Sequencing was performed on PBMCs. The chain combines TRBV19 with TRBJ1-3; 7 nucleotides line up with TRBD1. CDR3 sequence reads: CASSLPGGGRNTIYF. CDR3 sequence (DNA): TGTGCCAGTAGTCTCCCCGGAGGGGGCCGAAACACCATATATTTT.